This entry is about one TCR beta chain. The antigen it recognizes is unknown. Nothing much larger sits one base from this clone, and base qualities are not available. This sample was included in a study of T-cell memory formation after mild COVID-19 (dated by TCRdb to 2020 to 2022). General notes on the study: TCR sequence clusters from the two donors were largely donor specific. T-cell clones expanding and contracting after mild COVID-19 in two donors were tracked by longitudinal TCRalpha and TCRbeta repertoire sequencing. The cohort was made up of two young adult volunteers, one female and one male, who were previously healthy. The study at large found these results: Clones that contracted from day 15 to 85 showed balanced CD4/CD8 phenotypes, whereas a second wave of clones that expanded from day 15 to 37 leaned towards CD4+. Some responding clones were detected in pre-infection memory, which suggested that pre-existing cross-reactive memory T cells had joined the SARS-CoV-2 response. The study covered only a couple of mild cases, and larger cohorts including severe cases with pre-infection samples were considered necessary. Whether the second-wave clones peaking on day 37 were SARS-CoV-2 specific was not confirmed. Contracting CD4+ clones turned up mainly in the CM and EM memory subsets, whereas EMRA was where CD8+ clones were enriched.

The reads were generated on an Illumina NovaSeq 6000. TCRalpha and TCRbeta cDNA libraries were constructed by 5'RACE with constant-segment primers, with sample barcodes and unique molecular identifiers being introduced. RNA was extracted from every sample with Trizol reagent. Library amplification was performed in two PCR steps, and a second sample barcode and Illumina TruSeq adapters were introduced in the second step. Sequencing of the libraries was done on an Illumina NovaSeq, producing 2 x 150 bp paired-end reads. In the source study's methods: Demultiplexing of reads and collapsing into UMI-guided consensus sequences were performed with migec v1.2.7. With mixcr v2.1.11, UMI consensuses were aligned to TRA and TRB V and J templates and assembled into clonotypes. Clonotypes were classified as expanded or contracted when called significant by both edgeR and NoisET, with noise models trained on biological replicates. edgeR calls used a false discovery rate-adjusted p below 0.01 and a log2 fold-change threshold of 1. PCA with hierarchical clustering of max-normalized trajectories of the 1000 most abundant clonotypes was used as exploratory dynamics analysis. The CD4 or CD8 phenotype of responding clones was assigned using the separately sequenced CD4+ and CD8+ repertoires. TCRdb reprocessing: public reads trimmed at Q25 with fastp, clones called with MiXCR, in-frame beta chains kept. Each CDR3 protein appears once, grouped with its most common genes and DNA. The V and J calls were determined by TCRdb, not by the authors. The sample contains about 340,000 distinct CDR3 sequences, 20% to 25% of them found a single time. The ten top clones hold roughly a fifth of the sample.

Ficoll-Paque density gradient centrifugation was the method used to isolate PBMCs. Sequencing was performed on PBMCs or a T cell subset sorted from them (not recorded which). This TCR came from a man aged 18 to 29 who had mild COVID-19 (a few samples of this study predate the infection). The sample titles of this study are shuffled in the database, so cell type and time point are left out; the donor was told from shared clones.

The CDR3 reads as follows: CASSVGGSTADTQYF. At the DNA level, the sequence is TGTGCCAGCAGTGTAGGGGGCTCGACGGCGGATACGCAGTATTTT. The rearrangement combines TRBV2 with TRBJ2-3; 7 bases in the middle match TRBD1. From V the trimming removes 4 bases and from J it removes 6 bases, while the gene matches leave 10 bases of the junction unaccounted for. The CDR3, from cysteine to phenylalanine, totals 15 residues. The entry retains the CDR3 DNA only, 45 bases that are in frame from base 1. As encoded in the germline V gene, CDR1 is SNHLY while CDR2 is FYNNEI.